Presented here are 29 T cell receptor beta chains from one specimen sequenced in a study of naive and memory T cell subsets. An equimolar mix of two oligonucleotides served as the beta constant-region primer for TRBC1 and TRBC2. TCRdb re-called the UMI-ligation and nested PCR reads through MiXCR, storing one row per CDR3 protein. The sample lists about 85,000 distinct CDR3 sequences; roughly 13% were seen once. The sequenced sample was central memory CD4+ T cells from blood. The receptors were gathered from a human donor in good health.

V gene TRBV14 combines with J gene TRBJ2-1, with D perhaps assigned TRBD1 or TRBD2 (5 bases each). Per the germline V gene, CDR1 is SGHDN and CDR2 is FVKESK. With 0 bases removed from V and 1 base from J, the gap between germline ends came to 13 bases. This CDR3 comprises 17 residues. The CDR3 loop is CASSQDRGGLSYNEQFF. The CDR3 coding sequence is TGTGCCAGCAGCCAAGATCGGGGCGGTCTTTCCTACAATGAGCAGTTCTTC.

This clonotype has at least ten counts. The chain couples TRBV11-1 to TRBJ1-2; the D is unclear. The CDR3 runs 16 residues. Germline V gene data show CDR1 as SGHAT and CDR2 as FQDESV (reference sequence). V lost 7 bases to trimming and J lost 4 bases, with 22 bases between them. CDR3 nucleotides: TGTGCCAGCACCGATTTGTACAGCAAGGAAGGCTATGGCTACACCTTC. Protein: CASTDLYSKEGYGYTF.

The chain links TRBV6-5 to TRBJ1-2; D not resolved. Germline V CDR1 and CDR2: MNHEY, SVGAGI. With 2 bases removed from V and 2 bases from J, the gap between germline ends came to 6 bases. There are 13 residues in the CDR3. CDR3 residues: CASSYGLNYGYTF. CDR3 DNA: TGTGCCAGCAGTTACGGTCTGAACTATGGCTACACCTTC.

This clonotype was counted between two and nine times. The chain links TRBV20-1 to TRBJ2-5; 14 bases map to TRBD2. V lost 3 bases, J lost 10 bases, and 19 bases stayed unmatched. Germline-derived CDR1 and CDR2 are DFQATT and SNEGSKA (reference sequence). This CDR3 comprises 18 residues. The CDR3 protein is CSARKSMEAGTSGRVQYF. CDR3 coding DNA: TGCAGTGCTAGGAAAAGCATGGAAGCCGGGACTAGCGGGAGAGTCCAGTACTTC.

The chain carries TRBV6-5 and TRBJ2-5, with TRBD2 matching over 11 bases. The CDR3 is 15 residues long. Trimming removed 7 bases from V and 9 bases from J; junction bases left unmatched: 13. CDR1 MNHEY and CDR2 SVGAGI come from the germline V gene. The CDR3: CASTHLAGGGTAQYF. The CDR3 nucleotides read TGTGCCAGCACTCATTTAGCGGGAGGGGGCACGGCCCAGTACTTC.

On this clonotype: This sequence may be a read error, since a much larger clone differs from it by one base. CDR3 nucleotide sequence: TGTGCCAGCGGCGCGCGGGAGAGAGGAGAGCAGTACTTC. This encodes CASGARERGEQYF. The V call is TRBV6-1, the J call TRBJ2-7, with 7 bases lining up with TRBD2. Per germline, CDR1 MNHNS and CDR2 SASEGT. The V and J ends lost 8 bases and 7 bases, in that order; junction bases with no gene match: 11. The CDR3 is made up of 13 amino acids.

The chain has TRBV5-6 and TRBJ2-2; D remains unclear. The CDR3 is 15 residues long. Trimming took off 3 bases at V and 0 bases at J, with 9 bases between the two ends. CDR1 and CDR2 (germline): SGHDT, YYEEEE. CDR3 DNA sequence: TGTGCCAGCAGCTGGCTAGACGCGAACACCGGGGAGCTGTTTTTT. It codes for CASSWLDANTGELFF.

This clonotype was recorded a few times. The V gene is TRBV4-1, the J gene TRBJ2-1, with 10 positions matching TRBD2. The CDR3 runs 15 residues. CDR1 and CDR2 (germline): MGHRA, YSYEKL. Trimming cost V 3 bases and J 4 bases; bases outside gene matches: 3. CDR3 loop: CASSQLAGVYNEQFF. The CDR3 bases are TGCGCCAGCAGCCAGCTAGCGGGGGTTTACAATGAGCAGTTCTTC.

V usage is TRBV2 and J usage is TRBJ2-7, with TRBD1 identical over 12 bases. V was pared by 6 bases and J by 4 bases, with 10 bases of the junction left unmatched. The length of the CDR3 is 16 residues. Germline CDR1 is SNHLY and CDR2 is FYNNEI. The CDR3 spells CASRRSLGQGAYEQYF. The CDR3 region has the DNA TGTGCCAGCAGACGTTCCTTGGGACAGGGGGCATACGAGCAGTACTTC.

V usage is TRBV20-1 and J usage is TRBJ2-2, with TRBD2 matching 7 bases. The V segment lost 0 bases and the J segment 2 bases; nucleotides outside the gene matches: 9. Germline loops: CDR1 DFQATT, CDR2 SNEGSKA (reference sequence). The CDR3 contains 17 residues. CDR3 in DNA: TGCAGTGCTAGAGAGTCAGGTGCGGGGGTTAACACCGGGGAGCTGTTTTTT. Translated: CSARESGAGVNTGELFF.

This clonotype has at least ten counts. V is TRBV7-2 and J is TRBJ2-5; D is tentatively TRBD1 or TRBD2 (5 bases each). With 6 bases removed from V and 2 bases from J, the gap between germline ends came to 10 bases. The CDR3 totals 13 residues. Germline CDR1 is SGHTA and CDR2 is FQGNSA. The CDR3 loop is CASRAGRQETQYF. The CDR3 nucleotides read TGTGCCAGCAGGGCAGGGAGACAAGAGACCCAGTACTTC.

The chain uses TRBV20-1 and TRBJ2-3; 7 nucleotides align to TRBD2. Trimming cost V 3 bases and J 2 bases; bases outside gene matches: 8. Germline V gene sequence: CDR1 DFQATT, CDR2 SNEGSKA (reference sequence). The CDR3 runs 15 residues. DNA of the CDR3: TGCAGTGCTAGCGTCCTAGCGGACTACACAGATACGCAGTATTTT. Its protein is CSASVLADYTDTQYF.

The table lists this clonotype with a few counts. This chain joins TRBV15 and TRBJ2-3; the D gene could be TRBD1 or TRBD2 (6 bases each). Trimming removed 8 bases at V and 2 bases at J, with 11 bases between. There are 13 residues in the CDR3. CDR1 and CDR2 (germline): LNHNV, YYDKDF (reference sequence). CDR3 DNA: TGTGCCACCGGGGGGCCATTCACAGATACGCAGTATTTT. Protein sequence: CATGGPFTDTQYF.

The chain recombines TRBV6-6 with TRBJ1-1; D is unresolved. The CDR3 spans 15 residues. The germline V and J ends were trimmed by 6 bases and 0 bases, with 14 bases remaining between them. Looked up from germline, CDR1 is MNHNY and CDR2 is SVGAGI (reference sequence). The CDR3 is CASRTMNNLNTEAFF. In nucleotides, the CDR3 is TGTGCCAGCAGGACGATGAACAATTTGAACACTGAAGCTTTCTTT.

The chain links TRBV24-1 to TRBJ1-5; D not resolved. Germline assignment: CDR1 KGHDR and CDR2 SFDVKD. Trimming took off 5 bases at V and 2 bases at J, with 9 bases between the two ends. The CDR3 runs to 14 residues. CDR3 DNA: TGTGCCACCAGTGTAAAGAAGGGCAATCAGCCCCAGCATTTT. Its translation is CATSVKKGNQPQHF.

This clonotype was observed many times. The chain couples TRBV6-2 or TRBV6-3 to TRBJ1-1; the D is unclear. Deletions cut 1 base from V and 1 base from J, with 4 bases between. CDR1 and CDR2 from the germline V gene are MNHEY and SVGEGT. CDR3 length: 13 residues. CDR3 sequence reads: CASSYWENTEAFF. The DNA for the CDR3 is TGTGCCAGCAGTTACTGGGAGAACACTGAAGCTTTCTTT.

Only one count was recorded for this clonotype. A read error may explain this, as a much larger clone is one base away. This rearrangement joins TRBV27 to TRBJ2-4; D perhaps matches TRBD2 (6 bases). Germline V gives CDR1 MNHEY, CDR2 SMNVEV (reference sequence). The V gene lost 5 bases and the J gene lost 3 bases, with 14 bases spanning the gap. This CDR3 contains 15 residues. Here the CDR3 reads CASSPDGEVKNIQYF. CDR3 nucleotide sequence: TGTGCCAGCAGTCCGGACGGGGAGGTCAAAAACATTCAGTACTTC.

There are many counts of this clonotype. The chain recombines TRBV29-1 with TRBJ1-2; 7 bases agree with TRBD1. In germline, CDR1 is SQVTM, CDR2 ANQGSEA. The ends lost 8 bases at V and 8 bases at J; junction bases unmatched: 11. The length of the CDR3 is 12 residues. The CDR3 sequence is CSFSGQASGYTF. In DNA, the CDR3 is TGCAGCTTTTCCGGACAGGCGTCCGGCTACACCTTC.

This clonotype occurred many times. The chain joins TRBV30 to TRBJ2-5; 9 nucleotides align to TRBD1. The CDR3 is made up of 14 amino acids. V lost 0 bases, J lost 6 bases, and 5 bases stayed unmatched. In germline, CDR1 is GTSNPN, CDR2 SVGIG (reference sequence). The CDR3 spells CAWSVLGQGKTQYF. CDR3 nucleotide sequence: TGTGCCTGGAGTGTACTGGGACAGGGAAAGACCCAGTACTTC.

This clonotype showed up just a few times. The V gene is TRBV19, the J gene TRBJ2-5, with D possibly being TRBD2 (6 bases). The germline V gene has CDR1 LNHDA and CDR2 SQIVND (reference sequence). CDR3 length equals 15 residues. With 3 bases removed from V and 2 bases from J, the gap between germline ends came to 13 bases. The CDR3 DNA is TGTGCCAGTAGTATGTTTGGTGGAGGGCAAGAGACCCAGTACTTC. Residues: CASSMFGGGQETQYF. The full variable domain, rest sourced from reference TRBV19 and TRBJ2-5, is DGGITQSPKYLFRKEGQNVTLSCEQNLNHDAMYWYRQDPGQGLRLIYYSQIVNDFQKGDIAEGYSVSREKKESFPLTVTSAQKNPTAFYLCASSMFGGGQETQYFGPGTRLLVL.

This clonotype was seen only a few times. Written as DNA, the CDR3 is TGTGCCAGCAGGATCCAGGATATGAACACTGAAGCTTTCTTT. Translation: CASRIQDMNTEAFF. J is TRBJ1-1 and V is TRBV2; no firm D call. CDR1 and CDR2 from the germline V gene are SNHLY and FYNNEI. The CDR3 is made up of 14 amino acids. Trimming removed 6 bases from V and 0 bases from J, with 11 bases in between. Based on the CDR3 plus reference TRBV2 and TRBJ1-1, the full variable domain is EPEVTQTPSHQVTQMGQEVILRCVPISNHLYFYWYRQILGQKVEFLVSFYNNEISEKSEIFDDQFSVERPDGSNFTLKIRSTKLEDSAMYFCASRIQDMNTEAFFGQGTRLTVV.

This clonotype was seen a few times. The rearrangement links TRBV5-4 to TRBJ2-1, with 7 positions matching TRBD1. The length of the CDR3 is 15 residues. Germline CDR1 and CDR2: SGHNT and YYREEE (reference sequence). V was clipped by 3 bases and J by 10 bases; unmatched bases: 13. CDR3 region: CASSSPRQGGDEQFF. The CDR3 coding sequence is TGTGCCAGCAGCTCCCCTAGACAGGGTGGCGACGAGCAGTTCTTC.

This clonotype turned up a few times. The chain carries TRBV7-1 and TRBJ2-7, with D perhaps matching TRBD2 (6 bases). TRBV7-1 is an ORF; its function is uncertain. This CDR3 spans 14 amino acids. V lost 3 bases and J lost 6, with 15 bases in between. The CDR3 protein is CASSSGLSPFEQYF. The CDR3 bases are TGTGCCAGCAGCTCGGGACTGAGCCCCTTCGAGCAGTACTTC.

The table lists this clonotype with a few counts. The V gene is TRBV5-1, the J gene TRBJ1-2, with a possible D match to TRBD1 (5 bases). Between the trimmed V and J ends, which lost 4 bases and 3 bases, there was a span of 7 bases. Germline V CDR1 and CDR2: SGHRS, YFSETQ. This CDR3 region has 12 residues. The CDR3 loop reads CASSGDDYGYTF. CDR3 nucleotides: TGCGCCAGCAGCGGGGACGACTATGGCTACACCTTC. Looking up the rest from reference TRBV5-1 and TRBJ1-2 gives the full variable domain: KAGVTQTPRYLIKTRGQQVTLSCSPISGHRSVSWYQQTPGQGLQFLFEYFSETQRNKGNFPGRFSGRQFSNSRSEMNVSTLELGDSALYLCASSGDDYGYTFGSGTRLTVV.

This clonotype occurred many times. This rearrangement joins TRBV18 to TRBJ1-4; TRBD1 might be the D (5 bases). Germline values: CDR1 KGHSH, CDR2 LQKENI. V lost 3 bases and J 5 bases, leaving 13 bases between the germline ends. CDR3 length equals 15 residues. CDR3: CASSPSGTVNEKLFF. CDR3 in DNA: TGTGCCAGCTCACCTTCCGGGACGGTAAATGAAAAACTGTTTTTT.

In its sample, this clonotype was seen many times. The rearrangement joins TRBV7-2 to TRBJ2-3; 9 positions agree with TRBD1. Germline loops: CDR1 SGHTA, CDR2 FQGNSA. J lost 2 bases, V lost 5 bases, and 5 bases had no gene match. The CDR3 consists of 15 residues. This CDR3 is CASSGGTGYTDTQYF. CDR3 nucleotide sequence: TGTGCCAGCAGCGGCGGGACAGGGTACACAGATACGCAGTATTTT.

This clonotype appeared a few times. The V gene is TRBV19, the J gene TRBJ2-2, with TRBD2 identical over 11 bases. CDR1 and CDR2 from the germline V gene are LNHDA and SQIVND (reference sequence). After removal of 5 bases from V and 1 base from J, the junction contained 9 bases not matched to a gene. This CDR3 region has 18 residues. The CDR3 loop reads CASSPRLAGRRNTGELFF. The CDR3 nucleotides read TGTGCCAGTAGTCCCCGACTAGCGGGACGTAGGAACACCGGGGAGCTGTTTTTT.

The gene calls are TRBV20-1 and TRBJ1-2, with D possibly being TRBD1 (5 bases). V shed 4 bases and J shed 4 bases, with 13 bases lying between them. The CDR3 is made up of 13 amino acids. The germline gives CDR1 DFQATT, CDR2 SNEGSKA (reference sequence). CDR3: CSAIPGMVYGYTF. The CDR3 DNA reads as TGCAGTGCTATCCCAGGGATGGTCTATGGCTACACCTTC.

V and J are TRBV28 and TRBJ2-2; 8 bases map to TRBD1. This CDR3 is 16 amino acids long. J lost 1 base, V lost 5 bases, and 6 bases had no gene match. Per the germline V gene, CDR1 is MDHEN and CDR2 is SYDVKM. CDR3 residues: CASSPRGTGNTGELFF. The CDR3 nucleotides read TGTGCCAGCAGTCCGAGGGGGACAGGGAACACCGGGGAGCTGTTTTTT. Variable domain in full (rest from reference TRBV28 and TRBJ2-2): DVKVTQSSRYLVKRTGEKVFLECVQDMDHENMFWYRQDPGLGLRLIYFSYDVKMKEKGDIPEGYSVSREKKERFSLILESASTNQTSMYLCASSPRGTGNTGELFFGEGSRLTVL.